This TCR beta chain derives from a study of CD8 T cells in Susac syndrome. V shed 1 base and J shed 4 bases, with 10 bases lying between them. This CDR3 has 14 residues. CDR1 and CDR2 (germline): MNHEY, SMNVEV (reference sequence). After extraction with the RNeasy kit, roughly 0.5 to 1 ug of the RNA was reverse transcribed using random hexamers. TCRdb reprocessed the immunoSEQ multiplex PCR reads with MiXCR, giving one entry per CDR3 protein. The data contain 170,000 or so distinct CDR3 sequences, about 93% of them seen just once; the ten biggest clones take up roughly 0.1%. The TCR was taken from a human donor with multiple sclerosis. The chain links TRBV27 to TRBJ2-5; a possible D gene is TRBD2 (6 bases). The sequencing sample was made of CD4+ T cells from PBMCs. The CDR3 nucleotides read TGTGCCAGCAGTTTATGGGGGGTAGGAGAGACCCAGTACTTC. Amino acid sequence: CASSLWGVGETQYF.